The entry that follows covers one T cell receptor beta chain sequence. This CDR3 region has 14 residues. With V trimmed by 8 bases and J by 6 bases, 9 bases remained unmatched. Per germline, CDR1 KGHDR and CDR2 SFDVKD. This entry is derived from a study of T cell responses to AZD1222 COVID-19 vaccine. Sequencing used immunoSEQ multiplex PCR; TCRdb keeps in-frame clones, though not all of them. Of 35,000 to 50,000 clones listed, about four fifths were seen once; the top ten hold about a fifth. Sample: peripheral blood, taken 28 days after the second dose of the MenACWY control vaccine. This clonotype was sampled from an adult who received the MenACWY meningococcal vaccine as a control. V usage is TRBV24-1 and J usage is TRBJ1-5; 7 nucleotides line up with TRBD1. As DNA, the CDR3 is TGTGCCACCAACAGGGGACCTCGAGGTCAGCCCCAGCATTTT. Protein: CATNRGPRGQPQHF.